This T cell receptor (beta chain) was sequenced during a study of early T cells in non-severe SARS-CoV-2 infection. This CDR3 comprises 15 residues. The V and J ends lost 0 bases and 5 bases respectively, with 14 bases between them. CDR1 MNHEY and CDR2 SVGAGI come from the germline V gene. TCRdb re-called the 5' RACE reads through MiXCR, storing one row per CDR3 protein. The sample has roughly 100,000 distinct CDR3 sequences, about an eighth seen once. On this clonotype: The CDR3 does not end in the conserved phenylalanine or tryptophan, so this is likely a read error.

The TCR originated in an adult who was a healthcare worker with PCR-confirmed SARS-CoV-2 infection or an uninfected control (not recorded which). What was sequenced was whole blood. This chain joins TRBV6-5 and TRBJ2-7; D is ambiguous. CDR3 in amino acids: CASSYSRGFGDEQYL. The DNA for the CDR3 is TGTGCCAGCAGTTACTCGAGAGGTTTTGGTGACGAGCAGTACCTC.